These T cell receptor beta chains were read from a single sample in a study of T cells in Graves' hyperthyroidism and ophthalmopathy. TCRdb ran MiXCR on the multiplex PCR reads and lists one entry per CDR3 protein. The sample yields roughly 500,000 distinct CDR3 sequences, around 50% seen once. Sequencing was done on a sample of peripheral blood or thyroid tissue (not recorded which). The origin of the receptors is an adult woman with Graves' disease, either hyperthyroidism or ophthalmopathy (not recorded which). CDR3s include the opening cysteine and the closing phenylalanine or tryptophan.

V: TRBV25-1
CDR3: CASSEWESGEQYF

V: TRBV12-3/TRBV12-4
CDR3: CASSFGTSGTGELFF

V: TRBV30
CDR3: CAWRKTEGYTF

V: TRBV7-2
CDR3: CASSVDRGRGEQYF

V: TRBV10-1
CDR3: CASSPGQAGGYETQYF

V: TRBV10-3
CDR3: CAISGRGGVTEAFF

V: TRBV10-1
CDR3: CASSDRGLNFGDTEAFF

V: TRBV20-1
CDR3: CSARPQLVVQYF

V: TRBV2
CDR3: CASSGGTSGRVQDTYEQYF

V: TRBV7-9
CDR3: CASSLAGTGDGYTF

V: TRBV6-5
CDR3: CASSSDTNTEAFF

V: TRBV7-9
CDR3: CASSQDPGEGGYTF

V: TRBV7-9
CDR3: CASSSGGLEQYF

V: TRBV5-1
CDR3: CASSQGTGERYEQYF

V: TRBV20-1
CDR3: CSGGEGGEAFF

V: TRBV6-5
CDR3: CASSPMTESTSPLHF

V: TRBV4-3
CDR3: CASSQDRGLHTEAFF

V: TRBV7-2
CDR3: CASSFRTASGYTF

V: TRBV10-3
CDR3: CAISESWSRDKSYGYTF

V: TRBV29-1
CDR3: CSVAAGGYGNTIYF

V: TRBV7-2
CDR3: CASSLGQAGETQYF

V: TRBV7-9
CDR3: CASSLRTGGSYEQYF

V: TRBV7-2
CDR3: CASSRRKDYEQYF

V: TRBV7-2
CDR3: CASSPLGGNVLTF

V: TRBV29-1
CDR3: CSVEDLNTEAFF

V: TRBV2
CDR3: CASSEASYSGDDGYTF

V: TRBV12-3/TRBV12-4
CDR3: CASLEDWNEAFF

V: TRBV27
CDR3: CASSLRAGEETQYF

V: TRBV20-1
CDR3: CSARLGQPNTEAFF

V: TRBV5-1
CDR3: CASSGQPGQTGELFF

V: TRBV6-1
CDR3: CASSESGRSGNTIYF

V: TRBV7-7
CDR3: CATIKTGDGYTF

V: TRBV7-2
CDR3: CASTLRLSGSVETQYF

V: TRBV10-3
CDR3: CAISDESRGNTF

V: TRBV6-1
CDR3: CASSSTGEGTEAFF

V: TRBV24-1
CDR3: CATSDPSSGRANEQYF

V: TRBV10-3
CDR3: CAISPGVIGEQYF

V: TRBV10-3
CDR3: CAIAGGVSYEQYF

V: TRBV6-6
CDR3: CASSWVNTEAFF

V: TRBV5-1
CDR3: CASSRTDPANSPLHF

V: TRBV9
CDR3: CASSVGGGQANTEAFF

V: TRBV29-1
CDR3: CSLGQGYYEQYF

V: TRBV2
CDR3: CASSVHGRSNQPQHF

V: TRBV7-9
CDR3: CASSLVGGPNEKLFF

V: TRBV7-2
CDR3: CASSLASGIYGYTF